This entry is about one TCR beta chain. The antigen remains unidentified. TCRdb reprocessed the RT-PCR reads via MiXCR and lists one record per CDR3 protein. The sample holds about 780,000 distinct CDR3 sequences, about 18% seen once. This record comes from a study of response to subunit inactivated influenza vaccine. Study results and caveats: With each seasonal influenza vaccination, the authors suggested, few new T cells are recruited.

The CDR3 contains 15 residues. V was clipped by 3 bases and J by 1 base; unmatched bases: 3. The V gene's germline CDR1 is MGHRA and CDR2 YSYEKL. Sequencing was performed on PBMCs from blood, taken less than 6 days after vaccination. This rearrangement joins TRBV4-1 to TRBJ2-7; 10 bases align to TRBD2. This clonotype was obtained from a man aged 45-65 years who received an inactivated influenza vaccine. DNA for the CDR3: TGCGCCAGCAGCCACTTAGCGGGGGGTTCCTACGAGCAGTACTTC. Its protein is CASSHLAGGSYEQYF.